The T cell receptor (beta chain) described here comes from a study of blood T cell repertoires in COVID-19. The wider study: PBMCs, B-cell-depleted T cells, or T cells provided the cDNA or gDNA that made up the material.

Clones were sequenced by immunoSEQ multiplex PCR, and TCRdb holds only the in-frame ones, with some missing. Of roughly 320,000 clones listed, just under 90% were seen once; the top ten hold 1.5% to 2%. The germline V gene encodes CDR1 MGHRA and CDR2 YSYEKL. V was clipped by 4 bases and J by 0 bases, with 15 bases between them. This CDR3 region has 17 residues. The receptor was isolated from a woman younger than 45 with COVID-19, enrolled during active disease. Sequenced sample: peripheral blood. The chain recombines TRBV4-1 with TRBJ2-2; D perhaps matches TRBD1 (5 bases). Here the CDR3 DNA reads TGCGCCAGCAGCCCAAGGGGAACAGAGGCGAACACCGGGGAGCTGTTTTTT. Translated: CASSPRGTEANTGELFF.